These 22 T cell receptor beta chains share one sample of origin, sequenced in a study of T-cell reconstitution after alpha-beta-depleted transplantation in children. Unique molecular identifiers were used to barcode this TCRbeta library. Each CDR3 protein gets one entry after TCRdb re-called the PCR reads with MiXCR. The sample shows approximately 230,000 distinct CDR3 sequences, around 25% of them seen only once. The sample here was PBMCs, mostly from graft donor cells, taken 360 days after TCRalphabeta/CD19-depleted stem cell transplant. These receptors all come from a female patient between 2 and 15 years old who had a stem cell transplant for congenital amegakaryocytic thrombocytopenia, so the T cells may come from the graft donor.

This clonotype has a handful of counts. The gene calls are TRBV4-1 and TRBJ1-1; no firm D call. CDR1 is MGHRA, CDR2 YSYEKL, per germline. CDR3 size: 14 residues. V was trimmed by 8 bases and J by 1 base, leaving 14 bases between them. CDR3 sequence (DNA): TGCGCCAGCTCAGCCTCGTGGGGGAACACTGAAGCTTTCTTT. The encoded protein is CASSASWGNTEAFF.

This clonotype has only a few counts. The chain carries TRBV20-1 and TRBJ2-1; 8 bases fit TRBD2. The CDR3 has 15 residues. The J segment lost 2 bases and the V segment lost 6 bases, leaving 9 bases of the junction unmatched. Germline V gene sequence: CDR1 DFQATT, CDR2 SNEGSKA (reference sequence). CDR3 amino acids: CSAQPGGVPYNEQFF. DNA for the CDR3: TGCAGTGCCCAGCCCGGGGGGGTTCCCTACAATGAGCAGTTCTTC.

The chain combines TRBV20-1 with TRBJ2-3, with 7 bases matching TRBD2. V shed 3 bases and J 0 bases; nucleotides not matched to a gene: 12. This CDR3 region has 17 residues. CDR1 DFQATT and CDR2 SNEGSKA come from the germline V gene (reference sequence). CDR3 nucleotide sequence: TGCAGTGCTAGTTCCGCGGGGGTACGAGATAGCACAGATACGCAGTATTTT. Protein product: CSASSAGVRDSTDTQYF.

The chain links TRBV7-6 to TRBJ1-1; D is unclear. CDR3 length: 15 amino acids. The V gene's germline CDR1 is SGHVS and CDR2 FNYEAQ. V lost 2 bases and J 5 bases, leaving 15 bases between the germline ends. CDR3 DNA: TGTGCCAGCAGCTTATCTCCCGAAAGGAGGACTGAAGCTTTCTTT. It specifies CASSLSPERRTEAFF.

The chain recombines TRBV7-2 with TRBJ1-3, with D maybe TRBD1 (5 bases). The V gene lost 5 bases and the J gene lost 4 bases, with 21 bases spanning the gap. CDR1 is SGHTA, CDR2 FQGNSA, per germline. The CDR3 is 17 amino acids. This chain's CDR3 is CASSQARGGTVGNTIYF. The CDR3 nucleotides read TGTGCCAGCAGCCAAGCGCGGGGCGGAACAGTCGGAAACACCATATATTTT.

The chain carries TRBV20-1 and TRBJ2-3; no definite D call. Trimming stripped 6 bases from V and 1 base from J, with 17 bases between. Germline V gives CDR1 DFQATT, CDR2 SNEGSKA (reference sequence). The CDR3 length is 15 residues. The CDR3 protein is CSAQMGLAGTDTQYF. CDR3 in DNA: TGCAGTGCCCAGATGGGCCTGGCTGGCACAGATACGCAGTATTTT.

This clonotype showed up just a few times. The chain joins TRBV7-7 to TRBJ2-1; the match to TRBD1 covers 7 bases. The CDR3 sequence is 17 residues long. CDR1 and CDR2 (germline): SSHAT, FNYEAQ (reference sequence). Trimming took 4 bases from V and 0 from J; bases not matched to a gene: 9. CDR3 sequence (DNA): TGTGCCAGCAGCTCACGCCCAGACAGGGCCTCCTACAATGAGCAGTTCTTC. Its translation is CASSSRPDRASYNEQFF. Using reference TRBV7-7 and TRBJ2-1 for the parts outside the CDR3, the full variable domain is GAGVSQSPRYKVTKRGQDVTLRCDPISSHATLYWYQQALGQGPEFLTYFNYEAQPDKSGLPSDRFSAERPEGSISTLTIQRTEQRDSAMYRCASSSRPDRASYNEQFFGPGTRLTVL.

This clonotype was counted between two and nine times. This chain connects TRBV11-2 to TRBJ1-5, with 7 bases aligning to TRBD1. The junction had 5 bases not matched to a gene; V was cut back by 4 bases and J by 5 bases. Germline CDR1 and CDR2: SGHAT and FQNNGV. This CDR3 region has 14 residues. The CDR3 coding sequence is TGTGCCAGCAGCTGGGGGGACAGTCATCAGCCCCAGCATTTT. Translation gives CASSWGDSHQPQHF.

The chain recombines TRBV5-1 with TRBJ2-7; 10 bases are shared with TRBD1. The CDR3 has 16 residues. Trimming at V came to 2 bases and at J to 3 bases, leaving 8 bases not matched to a gene. The germline gives CDR1 SGHRS, CDR2 YFSETQ. The CDR3 bases are TGCGCCAGCAGCTTAATAGGGACAGGGGAATTCTACGAGCAGTACTTC. Translation gives CASSLIGTGEFYEQYF. The complete variable domain, with remaining parts taken from reference TRBV5-1 and TRBJ2-7, reads KAGVTQTPRYLIKTRGQQVTLSCSPISGHRSVSWYQQTPGQGLQFLFEYFSETQRNKGNFPGRFSGRQFSNSRSEMNVSTLELGDSALYLCASSLIGTGEFYEQYFGPGTRLTVT.

This CDR3 is CASSLTPGGYEQYF. CDR3 nucleotide sequence: TGTGCCAGCAGTTTAACTCCAGGGGGCTACGAGCAGTACTTC. The chain joins TRBV27 to TRBJ2-7, with TRBD1 identical over 7 bases. The CDR3 has 14 residues. V shed 2 bases, J shed 3 bases, and the junction held 4 bases outside the gene matches. Germline CDR1 reads MNHEY; CDR2 reads SMNVEV (reference sequence).

This clonotype was seen a handful of times. V and J are TRBV16 and TRBJ2-1; D is unresolved. CDR1 and CDR2 (germline): KGHSY, FQNENV. The CDR3 length is 15 residues. Trimming removed 4 bases from V and 5 bases from J, with 15 bases in between. This CDR3 reads CASSPLMVFDNEQFF. The DNA of the CDR3 is TGTGCCAGCAGCCCTCTAATGGTTTTTGACAATGAGCAGTTCTTC.

The chain joins TRBV3-1 to TRBJ2-4; D may be TRBD2 (5 bases). This CDR3 spans 16 amino acids. CDR1 and CDR2 (germline): LGHDT, YNNKEL (reference sequence). Trimming pared 4 bases from V and 5 bases from J, leaving 18 bases between. DNA for the CDR3: TGTGCCAGCAGCCGTACCGAGGGCTGGGGTGAAAACATTCAGTACTTC. It specifies CASSRTEGWGENIQYF.

This clonotype was seen only a few times. The chain carries TRBV7-2 and TRBJ2-1, with unresolved D. Trimming stripped 4 bases from V and 4 bases from J, with 11 bases between. Germline V gene data show CDR1 as SGHTA and CDR2 as FQGNSA. There are 14 residues in the CDR3. The CDR3 region is CASSYTRRYNEQFF. The CDR3 nucleotides are TGTGCCAGCAGCTACACACGACGGTACAATGAGCAGTTCTTC.

This clonotype was seen many times. This chain links TRBV28 with TRBJ2-3; D call uncertain. V was shortened by 3 bases and J by 4 bases, with 5 bases between the two germline ends. Germline-derived CDR1 and CDR2 are MDHEN and SYDVKM. The CDR3 spans 12 residues. CDR3 sequence: CASSFQPDTQYF. The CDR3 DNA reads TGTGCCAGCAGTTTCCAACCAGATACGCAGTATTTT.

This chain joins TRBV12-3 or TRBV12-4 and TRBJ1-4, with D perhaps matching TRBD1 (5 bases). The V and J ends lost 8 bases and 4 bases respectively, with 17 bases between them. The CDR3 extends over 15 amino acids. DNA for the CDR3: TGTGCCAGCGCCCCTCAGGGCAGCTTTAATGAAAAACTGTTTTTT. This translates into CASAPQGSFNEKLFF.

This clonotype was counted only a few times. For the CDR3, the DNA is TGTGCCAGCAGTCTAGGACAGGGAACCGTGAACACCGGGGAGCTGTTTTTT. Its translation is CASSLGQGTVNTGELFF. V and J are TRBV12-3 or TRBV12-4 and TRBJ2-2, with 8 bases lining up with TRBD1. The CDR3 sequence is 17 residues long. Trimming took 5 bases from V and 1 from J; bases not matched to a gene: 9.

This clonotype was detected a few times. This chain links TRBV7-2 with TRBJ2-1; no clear D. Trimming took off 1 base at V and 3 bases at J, with 13 bases between the two ends. The CDR3 is 16 amino acids. The germline V gene encodes CDR1 SGHTA and CDR2 FQGNSA. This CDR3 is CASSLGRLVDYNEQFF. The DNA for the CDR3 is TGTGCCAGCAGCTTAGGTCGGCTGGTTGACTACAATGAGCAGTTCTTC.

In the case of this clonotype: A read error is possible here, since a much larger clone lies one base away. The chain employs TRBV10-3 and TRBJ2-2, with 7 bases that match TRBD2. Germline V gene lookup returns CDR1 ENHRY and CDR2 SYGVKD. V lost 10 bases, J lost 6 bases, and 8 bases stayed unmatched. The CDR3 covers 13 residues. CDR3 nucleotide sequence: TGTGCCAGCACCGCGACTAGCTCCGGGGAGCTGTTTTTT. This translates into CASTATSSGELFF.

This clonotype has a count of ten or more. This chain uses TRBV29-1 with TRBJ1-1, with D possibly TRBD1 on 5 matching bases. The V end was cut by 6 bases, the J end by 1 base, with 15 bases between. This CDR3 has 14 amino acids. Germline assignment: CDR1 SQVTM and CDR2 ANQGSEA. CDR3 in amino acids: CSVDSGPANTEAFF. CDR3 sequence (DNA): TGCAGCGTAGACTCGGGACCTGCGAACACTGAAGCTTTCTTT.

This chain links TRBV18 with TRBJ2-7; D unclear. The V end was cut by 3 bases, the J end by 2 bases, with 17 bases between. This CDR3 is 16 amino acids long. CDR1 and CDR2 (germline): KGHSH, LQKENI. The CDR3 spells CASSPRVGTQTYEQYF. The CDR3 DNA is TGTGCCAGCTCACCCCGGGTAGGTACGCAAACCTACGAGCAGTACTTC.

This clonotype was counted only a few times. This chain uses TRBV29-1 with TRBJ2-1, with a tentative D call TRBD1 (6 bases). CDR1 and CDR2 from the germline V gene are SQVTM and ANQGSEA. V lost 5 bases and J lost 3, with 8 bases in between. The CDR3 covers 12 residues. CDR3 sequence reads: CSVWGHYNEQFF. The DNA for the CDR3 is TGCAGCGTTTGGGGACACTACAATGAGCAGTTCTTC.

V is TRBV7-9 and J is TRBJ2-1, with D possibly TRBD2 on 5 matching bases. This CDR3 spans 15 amino acids. Per germline, CDR1 SEHNR and CDR2 FQNEAQ (reference sequence). The V and J ends lost 3 bases and 6 bases respectively, with 15 bases between them. The CDR3 sequence: CASSLEVSPANEQFF. Here the CDR3 DNA reads TGTGCCAGCAGCTTGGAGGTTAGCCCTGCCAATGAGCAGTTCTTC.